This entry lists 6 T cell receptor beta chains sequenced from one sample in a study of T-cell memory formation after mild COVID-19. Each CDR3 protein gets one entry after TCRdb re-called the 5' RACE reads with MiXCR. The table includes more than 250,000 distinct CDR3 sequences, about a sixth detected once. The sample comprised PBMCs or a T cell subset sorted from them (not recorded which). Source of these receptors: a young man who had mild COVID-19 (a few samples of this study predate the infection). Cell type and time point are not known.

The chain recombines TRBV4-1 with TRBJ2-1; 12 bases are a match to TRBD2. The V segment lost 4 bases and the J segment 3 bases; nucleotides outside the gene matches: 4. The CDR3 has 16 residues. Germline values: CDR1 MGHRA, CDR2 YSYEKL. The CDR3 DNA reads as TGCGCCAGCAGCCGGATACTAGCGGGGGGCTACAATGAGCAGTTCTTC. Translating gives CASSRILAGGYNEQFF.

This clonotype was detected a few times. The rearrangement uses TRBV10-3 and TRBJ2-1; D is undetermined. CDR1 ENHRY and CDR2 SYGVKD come from the germline V gene. Trimming removed 0 bases at V and 8 bases at J, with 14 bases between. This CDR3 region has 15 residues. The CDR3 region is CAISESIQRKDEQFF. CDR3 nucleotides: TGTGCCATCAGTGAGTCGATCCAGAGGAAGGATGAGCAGTTCTTC.

This chain uses TRBV5-1 with TRBJ1-5, with 8 bases fitting TRBD1. The CDR3 spans 14 residues. The germline V gene encodes CDR1 SGHRS and CDR2 YFSETQ. The V segment lost 5 bases and the J segment 6 bases; nucleotides outside the gene matches: 7. The CDR3 DNA reads TGCGCCAGCAGTCCTACAGGGGGTACTCAGCCCCAGCATTTT. As protein: CASSPTGGTQPQHF.

This chain links TRBV5-5 with TRBJ2-7, with TRBD2 matching over 8 bases. The CDR3 is 16 amino acids. V dropped 5 bases and J dropped 0; count of bases not matched to a gene: 10. Germline values: CDR1 SGHKS, CDR2 YYEKEE (reference sequence). CDR3 in amino acids: CASRRRGAPDSYEQYF. In nucleotides, the CDR3 is TGTGCCAGCAGACGGCGGGGGGCTCCAGACTCCTACGAGCAGTACTTC.

This clonotype occurred many times. This chain uses TRBV5-1 with TRBJ1-1; 7 bases map to TRBD1. J was trimmed by 1 base and V by 4 bases; bases with no gene match: 4. The CDR3 runs 14 residues. CDR1 and CDR2 (germline): SGHRS, YFSETQ. CDR3 sequence reads: CASSHGTANTEAFF. DNA for the CDR3: TGCGCCAGCAGCCACGGGACAGCGAACACTGAAGCTTTCTTT.

This clonotype was seen a few times. The V call is TRBV6-5, the J call TRBJ2-7; 9 bases line up with TRBD1. Trimming took 1 base from V and 6 from J; bases not matched to a gene: 4. CDR3 length: 14 residues. Looked up from germline, CDR1 is MNHEY and CDR2 is SVGAGI. CDR3 amino acids: CASSYWDRDSEQYF. The DNA for the CDR3 is TGTGCCAGCAGTTACTGGGACAGGGATTCCGAGCAGTACTTC.